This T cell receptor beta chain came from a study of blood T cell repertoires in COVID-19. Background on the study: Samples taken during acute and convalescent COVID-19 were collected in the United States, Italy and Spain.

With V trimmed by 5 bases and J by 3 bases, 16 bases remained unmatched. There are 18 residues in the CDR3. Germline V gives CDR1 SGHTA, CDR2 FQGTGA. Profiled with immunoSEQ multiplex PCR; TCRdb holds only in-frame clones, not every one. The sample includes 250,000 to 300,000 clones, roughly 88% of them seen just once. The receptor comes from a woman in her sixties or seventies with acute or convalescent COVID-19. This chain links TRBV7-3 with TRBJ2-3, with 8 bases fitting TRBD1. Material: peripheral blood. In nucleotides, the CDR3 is TGTGCCAGCAGCCAGCAAATATGGACAGGGCGGATTACAGATACGCAGTATTTT. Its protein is CASSQQIWTGRITDTQYF.